This T cell receptor beta chain was observed in a study of shared clonotypes between healthy human individuals. This CDR3 is built from 15 residues. V was trimmed by 2 bases and J by 0 bases, leaving 11 bases between them. From germline, CDR1 is SGHAT and CDR2 FQNNGV. Generated by immunoSEQ multiplex PCR, the TCRdb table keeps only in-frame clones and is missing some. Here the sample spans 1,400,000 or so clones, less than 99% being singletons. This TCR was recovered from a man aged 30 to 45 in good health. The genes are TRBV11-2 and TRBJ2-7; D is possibly TRBD1 (6 bases). Sequencing used naive CD4+ T cells sorted from blood. Subset described: CD45RA+ positively selected. The CDR3 loop reads CASSLYGTFSYEQYF. The CDR3 DNA sequence: TGTGCCAGCAGCTTATACGGGACATTCTCCTACGAGCAGTACTTC.